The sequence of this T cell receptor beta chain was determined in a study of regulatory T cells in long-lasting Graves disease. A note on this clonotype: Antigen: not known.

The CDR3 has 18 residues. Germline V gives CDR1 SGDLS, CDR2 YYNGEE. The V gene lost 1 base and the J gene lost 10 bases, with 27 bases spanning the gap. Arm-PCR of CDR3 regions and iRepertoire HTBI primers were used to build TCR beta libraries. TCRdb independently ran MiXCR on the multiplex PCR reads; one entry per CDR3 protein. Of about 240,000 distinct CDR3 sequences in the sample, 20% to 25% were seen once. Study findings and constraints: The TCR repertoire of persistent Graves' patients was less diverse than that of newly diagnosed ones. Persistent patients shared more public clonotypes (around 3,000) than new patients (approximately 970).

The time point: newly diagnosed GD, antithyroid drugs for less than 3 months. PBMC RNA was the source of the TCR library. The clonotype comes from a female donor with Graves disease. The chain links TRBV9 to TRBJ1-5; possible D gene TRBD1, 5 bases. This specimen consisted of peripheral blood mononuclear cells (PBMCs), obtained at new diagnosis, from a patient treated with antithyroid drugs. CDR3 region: CASSVTAVGGVVPLPQHF. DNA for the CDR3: TGTGCCAGCAGCGTAACGGCTGTTGGAGGGGTTGTCCCACTACCCCAGCATTTT. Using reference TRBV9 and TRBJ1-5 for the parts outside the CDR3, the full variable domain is DSGVTQTPKHLITATGQRVTLRCSPRSGDLSVYWYQQSLDQGLQFLIQYYNGEERAKGNILERFSAQQFPDLHSELNLSSLELGDSALYFCASSVTAVGGVVPLPQHFGDGTRLSIL.